A single sample is the source of the 29 T cell receptor beta chains below, sequenced in a study of shared clonotypes between healthy human individuals. Data came from immunoSEQ multiplex PCR; TCRdb stores just in-frame clones and leaves some out. Altogether more than 400,000 clones are present, roughly 80% being singletons, with the ten largest covering roughly 13%. Sequencing was performed on PBMCs. All receptors come from a woman aged 40 to 50 in good health. Some clones in this sample may be carry-over from other donors' samples.

The genes are TRBV5-1 and TRBJ2-4; 11 bases align to TRBD2. V trimming: 0 bases; J trimming: 6 bases; junction bases outside the gene matches: 8. The CDR3 is 17 residues long. CDR1 is SGHRS, CDR2 YFSETQ, per germline. The CDR3 nucleotides read TGCGCCAGCAGCTTGGTACTAGCGGGAGCTATAGGAAACATTCAGTACTTC. Its translation: CASSLVLAGAIGNIQYF.

The chain employs TRBV15 and TRBJ2-7, with D unresolved. V was cut by 8 bases and J by 3 bases, with 8 bases left in between. Germline CDR1 is LNHNV and CDR2 is YYDKDF (reference sequence). The CDR3 runs to 11 residues. CDR3: CATGTDYEQYF. The CDR3 bases are TGTGCCACCGGTACGGACTACGAGCAGTACTTC. The entire variable domain, with the rest obtained from reference TRBV15 and TRBJ2-7, is as follows: DAMVIQNPRYQVTQFGKPVTLSCSQTLNHNVMYWYQQKSSQAPKLLFHYYDKDFNNEADTPDNFQSRRPNTSFCFLDIRSPGLGDTAMYLCATGTDYEQYFGPGTRLTVT.

Points on this clone: A far larger clone is a single base away, which makes a read error likely. This CDR3 is CASSPEGARPQHF. The CDR3 bases are TGTGCCAGCAGCCCAGAGGGGGCTCGGCCCCAGCATTTT. The J gene is TRBJ1-5, the V gene TRBV7-9; 7 nucleotides match TRBD1. J gave up 9 bases and V 5 bases, and 7 bases lay outside the gene matches. Germline loops: CDR1 SEHNR, CDR2 FQNEAQ (reference sequence). The CDR3 sequence is 13 residues long.

The J gene is TRBJ2-5, the V gene TRBV6-4; no definite D call. With 3 bases removed from V and 2 bases from J, the gap between germline ends came to 7 bases. The CDR3 sequence is 13 residues long. Per germline, CDR1 MRHNA and CDR2 SNTAGT. In DNA form, the CDR3 reads TGTGCCAGCAGTGAGAAGGAACAAGAGACCCAGTACTTC. It yields the protein CASSEKEQETQYF.

The chain's CDR3 is CASNQGATDTQYF. Here the CDR3 DNA reads TGTGCCAGCAACCAGGGGGCCACAGATACGCAGTATTTT. V and J are TRBV28 and TRBJ2-3, with TRBD1 identical over 8 bases. The V segment lost 7 bases and the J segment 2 bases; nucleotides outside the gene matches: 2. Germline V gene lookup returns CDR1 MDHEN and CDR2 SYDVKM. This CDR3 spans 13 amino acids.

As concerns this clone: A read error is the likely source, as a far larger clone sits one nucleotide away. The chain employs TRBV7-2 and TRBJ1-2; the D gene is possibly TRBD1 (6 bases). This CDR3 contains 14 residues. Germline loops: CDR1 SGHTA, CDR2 FQGNSA. Here the CDR3 DNA reads TGTGCCAGCGGCTTAGCGTCGGGGACACCTGGCTACACCTTC. Its translation is CASGLASGTPGYTF. Supplemented by reference TRBV7-2 and TRBJ1-2, the full variable domain reads GAGVSQSPSNKVTEKGKDVELRCDPISGHTALYWYRQSLGQGLEFLIYFQGNSAPDKSGLPSDRFSAERTGGSVSTLTIQRTQQEDSAVYLCASGLASGTPGYTFGSGTRLTVV.

This sequence joins TRBV5-1 and TRBJ2-2; D is uncertain. V dropped 0 bases and J dropped 2 bases, with 8 bases sitting between them. This CDR3 is built from 15 residues. The germline CDR1 and CDR2 sequences are SGHRS and YFSETQ. CDR3 coding DNA: TGCGCCAGCAGCTTGGATACTCATAACACCGGGGAGCTGTTTTTT. Encoded protein: CASSLDTHNTGELFF.

The chain joins TRBV6-4 to TRBJ2-1, with 12 bases that match TRBD2. Germline values: CDR1 MRHNA, CDR2 SNTAGT. This CDR3 has 15 amino acids. V trimming: 7 bases; J trimming: 6 bases; junction bases outside the gene matches: 7. CDR3 residues: CASTPTSGSANEQFF. The CDR3 DNA sequence: TGTGCCAGCACCCCGACTAGCGGGAGCGCCAATGAGCAGTTCTTC.

This clone showed up just a few times. The rearrangement uses TRBV7-9 and TRBJ2-5; D possibly corresponds to TRBD2 (6 bases). V was trimmed by 2 bases and J by 7 bases, leaving 20 bases between them. CDR1 and CDR2 from the germline V gene are SEHNR and FQNEAQ (reference sequence). The CDR3 runs to 16 residues. In DNA form, the CDR3 reads TGTGCCAGCAGCTTACGGACGGGAGCTGTTGATGGGACCCAGTACTTC. The encoded protein is CASSLRTGAVDGTQYF.

This chain connects TRBV5-1 to TRBJ2-7; tentatively, D is TRBD1 (5 bases). The germline V gene encodes CDR1 SGHRS and CDR2 YFSETQ. Trimming took 0 bases from V and 0 from J, leaving 7 bases between them. This CDR3 has 14 amino acids. CDR3 sequence (DNA): TGCGCCAGCAGCTTGGGGGGCCGCTCCTACGAGCAGTACTTC. Its translation: CASSLGGRSYEQYF.

This chain uses TRBV9 with TRBJ2-1; 10 bases are shared with TRBD2. Per germline, CDR1 SGDLS and CDR2 YYNGEE. V trimming: 4 bases; J trimming: 1 base; junction bases outside the gene matches: 14. The CDR3 length is 19 residues. The CDR3: CASSPRWSGRAMSYNEQFF. The DNA for the CDR3 is TGTGCCAGCAGCCCCCGGTGGAGCGGGAGGGCCATGTCCTACAATGAGCAGTTCTTC.

The rearrangement joins TRBV7-9 to TRBJ2-1, with 10 bases identical to TRBD2. Trimming cost V 5 bases and J 7 bases; bases outside gene matches: 11. Germline loops: CDR1 SEHNR, CDR2 FQNEAQ (reference sequence). CDR3 size: 16 residues. Written as DNA, the CDR3 is TGTGCCAGCAGCCCGCCAGGACTAGCGGCGGGAAATGAGCAGTTCTTC. Its translation: CASSPPGLAAGNEQFF.

As to this clone: A read error is likely here: a far larger clone is one base away. Other DNA sequences in the sample encode the same CDR3. V is TRBV5-8 and J is TRBJ2-6; a possible D gene is TRBD1 (5 bases). The V gene lost 3 bases and the J gene lost 1 base, with 8 bases spanning the gap. Germline V lookup: CDR1 SGHTS, CDR2 YDEGEE. This CDR3 is 15 amino acids long. CDR3: CASSSRVSGANVLTF. Written as DNA, the CDR3 is TGTGCCAGCAGCTCCAGGGTGTCTGGGGCCAACGTCCTGACTTTC. The variable domain in full, with the rest retrieved from reference TRBV5-8 and TRBJ2-6, is EAGVTQSPTHLIKTRGQQATLRCSPISGHTSVYWYQQALGLGLQFLLWYDEGEERNRGNFPPRFSGRQFPNYSSELNVNALELEDSALYLCASSSRVSGANVLTFGAGSRLTVL.

V is TRBV28 and J is TRBJ1-1; the D gene is possibly TRBD1 (5 bases). V was pared by 8 bases and J by 7 bases, with 14 bases between. Germline V CDR1 and CDR2: MDHEN, SYDVKM. The length of the CDR3 is 12 residues. The CDR3 DNA reads TGTGCCAGCCAGGGTTCCCCGTTTGAAGCTTTCTTT. Its protein is CASQGSPFEAFF.

The chain links TRBV15 to TRBJ2-7; maybe TRBD1 (6 bases). The CDR3 has 15 residues. Per the germline V gene, CDR1 is LNHNV and CDR2 is YYDKDF (reference sequence). Trimming shortened V by 2 bases and J by 0 bases, and 11 bases separated the two germline ends. For the CDR3, the DNA is TGTGCCACCAGCAGACACAGGGACGGCTCCTACGAGCAGTACTTC. This sequence encodes CATSRHRDGSYEQYF.

The rearrangement uses TRBV7-9 and TRBJ1-1, with a weak D call TRBD1 (6 bases). CDR3 length: 13 amino acids. The V end lost 2 bases, the J end lost 3 bases, and 7 bases lay between the germline ends. Germline CDR1 and CDR2: SEHNR and FQNEAQ (reference sequence). CDR3 in amino acids: CASSLRGDTEAFF. The CDR3 DNA sequence: TGTGCCAGCAGCTTAAGGGGGGACACTGAAGCTTTCTTT.

The J gene is TRBJ2-1, the V gene TRBV11-2, with 8 bases identical to TRBD2. The CDR3 consists of 14 residues. V lost 5 bases and J lost 7; bases outside the gene matches: 7. Germline V gene sequence: CDR1 SGHAT, CDR2 FQNNGV. CDR3 sequence: CASSTIAGRNEQFF. The DNA of the CDR3 is TGTGCCAGCAGCACAATAGCGGGAAGGAATGAGCAGTTCTTC.

The V gene is TRBV20-1, the J gene TRBJ2-5, with D perhaps assigned TRBD1 or TRBD2 (5 bases each). In germline, CDR1 is DFQATT, CDR2 SNEGSKA (reference sequence). The CDR3 length is 11 residues. Trimming took 5 bases from V and 5 from J, leaving 9 bases between them. DNA of the CDR3: TGCAGTGCTGTCCGGGGCGAGACCCAGTACTTC. Its translation: CSAVRGETQYF.

The chain couples TRBV4-1 to TRBJ2-7; D unresolved. The V gene's germline CDR1 is MGHRA and CDR2 YSYEKL. Trimming took 0 bases from V and 3 from J, leaving 9 bases between them. The CDR3 covers 14 residues. The CDR3 nucleotides read TGCGCCAGCAGCCAAGAGGGCCTGCGCTACGAGCAGTACTTC. Encoded protein: CASSQEGLRYEQYF.

This clone turned up a few times. The chain carries TRBV19 and TRBJ2-2; TRBD2 is a possible D gene (6 bases). V was clipped by 5 bases and J by 0 bases, with 22 bases between them. The CDR3 consists of 19 residues. Per the germline V gene, CDR1 is LNHDA and CDR2 is SQIVND (reference sequence). As DNA, the CDR3 is TGTGCCAGTAGTCCACAGGTAGGAGGGCATCCCGCGAACACCGGGGAGCTGTTTTTT. Protein: CASSPQVGGHPANTGELFF.

This clone was counted once. The CDR3 sequence: CASGDHGTGFYEQYF. CDR3 coding DNA: TGTGCCAGCGGGGACCACGGGACAGGGTTCTACGAGCAGTACTTC. This chain links TRBV28 with TRBJ2-7; 9 bases are a match to TRBD1. After removal of 8 bases from V and 3 bases from J, the junction contained 11 bases not matched to a gene. Germline assignment: CDR1 MDHEN and CDR2 SYDVKM. CDR3 length equals 15 residues.

V and J are TRBV9 and TRBJ1-2; TRBD1 agrees at 12 bases. The CDR3 extends over 14 amino acids. V gave up 10 bases and J gave up 5 bases; unmatched junction bases: 9. Germline lookup yields CDR1 SGDLS and CDR2 YYNGEE. In DNA, the CDR3 is TGTGCCTCCGTGGGACAGGGGGCTCGTTATGGCTACACCTTC. Its translation: CASVGQGARYGYTF.

This sequence joins TRBV10-1 and TRBJ2-7, with 9 bases aligning to TRBD1. This CDR3 comprises 15 residues. CDR1 WNHNN and CDR2 SYGVQD come from the germline V gene (reference sequence). V gave up 6 bases and J gave up 6 bases; unmatched junction bases: 12. CDR3: CASRCRDREFCEQYF. CDR3 nucleotide sequence: TGCGCCAGCAGATGCCGGGACAGGGAGTTCTGCGAGCAGTACTTC.

The chain combines TRBV7-3 with TRBJ2-7, with 7 bases fitting TRBD2. Germline CDR1 and CDR2: SGHTA and FQGTGA. V gave up 1 base and J gave up 1 base; unmatched junction bases: 1. The CDR3 is 14 residues long. The CDR3 nucleotides read TGTGCCAGCAGCTTAAATAGCGGGTCCTACGAGCAGTACTTC. The encoded protein is CASSLNSGSYEQYF.

The chain has TRBV19 and TRBJ1-2, with a tentative D call TRBD1 (5 bases). Trimming removed 3 bases from V and 7 bases from J, with 12 bases in between. The CDR3 is 13 amino acids. From germline, CDR1 is LNHDA and CDR2 SQIVND (reference sequence). The DNA of the CDR3 is TGTGCCAGTAGTATTCAGGGAATCGGTGGCTACACCTTC. Its translation: CASSIQGIGGYTF.

Note on this clone: The junction and the germline gene differ at one end; a read error may be behind it. The rearrangement links TRBV15 to TRBJ1-2; D is perhaps TRBD1 (6 bases). This CDR3 has 16 amino acids. Germline values: CDR1 LNHNV, CDR2 YYDKDF (reference sequence). The chain's CDR3 is CVTSRGGTGINYGYTF. The CDR3 DNA is TGTGTCACCAGCAGAGGGGGGACTGGGATTAACTATGGCTACACCTTC.

The J gene is TRBJ1-1, the V gene TRBV21-1; TRBD1 is the table's D call and was not checked against the DNA. TRBV21-1 is labeled a pseudogene. This CDR3 is built from 17 residues. CDR3 sequence reads: CASSKQAGGEMNTEAFF. The CDR3 DNA sequence: TGTGCCAGCAGCAAGCAAGCAGGGGGAGAGATGAACACTGAAGCTTTCTTT.

V is TRBV5-1 and J is TRBJ2-7; possibly TRBD1 for D (5 bases). The germline CDR1 and CDR2 sequences are SGHRS and YFSETQ. Trimming took off 4 bases at V and 3 bases at J, with 11 bases between the two ends. This CDR3 is built from 13 residues. The CDR3 bases are TGCGCCAGCAGCACAGGACCGGTCTACGAGCAGTACTTC. It yields the protein CASSTGPVYEQYF.

The chain carries TRBV28 and TRBJ2-1; 8 bases line up with TRBD2. V trimming: 7 bases; J trimming: 2 bases; junction bases outside the gene matches: 10. Germline CDR1 reads MDHEN; CDR2 reads SYDVKM. The CDR3 sequence is 16 residues long. CDR3 in amino acids: CASTVALAGPYNEQFF. DNA of the CDR3: TGTGCCAGCACCGTTGCCCTAGCGGGTCCCTACAATGAGCAGTTCTTC.